This note documents a single T cell receptor (beta chain) sequence. Its antigen is not identified. Stated time point: pre-reinfection, 55 to 20 weeks before reinfection detection. The sorted cells went straight to TCR sequencing with no prior in vitro expansion. Sequencing was performed with immunoSEQ multiplex PCR; in TCRdb, only in-frame clones are kept and a portion is missing. The sample shows 45,000 to 55,000 clones, approximately 89% of them seen only once. The data derive from a study of memory CD8 T cells in hepatitis C reinfection. Study overall: Chronic HCV followed reinfection in a couple of donors who cleared primary infection. Samples before reinfection came 55 to 20 weeks prior to detection. Broader study findings: Conclusions on public clonotypes and secondary clearance were not definitive with a handful of donors.

The TCR comes from a man aged 18 to 29 with hepatitis C virus infection. Input material: naive CD8+ T cells sorted from blood.

The CDR3 coding sequence is TGTGCCAGCAGTTACGGGCCGAATCAGCCCCAGCATTTT. Translating gives CASSYGPNQPQHF. The chain is built from TRBV6-5 and TRBJ1-5; D gene unclear. CDR3 length equals 13 residues. V was pared by 2 bases and J by 4 bases, with 6 bases between. Looked up from germline, CDR1 is MNHEY and CDR2 is SVGAGI.